Listed below are T cell receptor beta chains from one sample, sequenced in a study of blood T cells in healthy people across ages. TCRdb ran MiXCR on the 5' RACE reads and lists one entry per CDR3 protein. The sample has around 620,000 distinct CDR3 sequences, roughly 29% seen once. Sequencing was carried out using blood. The receptors originated from a woman aged 70-85 years in good health. CDR3s include the opening cysteine and the closing phenylalanine or tryptophan. A D gene is named only where the DNA matches it firmly. Only part of the rows carry a size: once, few, many, or a class if the clone is expanded.

cdr3_nt,cdr3_aa,d_call,j_call,v_call,clone_size
TGTGCCAGCAGTCCCCCCGGGACGGGGAACATTGAAGCTTTCTTT,CASSPPGTGNIEAFF,.,TRBJ1-1,TRBV6-2/TRBV6-3,few
TGTGCCAGCAGTAAACGGACAGGACCCTACGAGCAGTGCTTC,CASSKRTGPYEQCF,TRBD1,TRBJ2-7,TRBV5-5,few
TGTGCCAGCAGGCGACAGGGGGGAAGCAATCAGCCCCAGCATTTT,CASRRQGGSNQPQHF,TRBD1,TRBJ1-5,TRBV6-5,many
TGTGCCAGCAGTGCGTCAACTGGAAACACCATATATTTT,CASSASTGNTIYF,.,TRBJ1-3,TRBV9,.
TGTGCCAGCAAACCCACAGGGGGCGAAGGACAGACCCAGTACTTC,CASKPTGGEGQTQYF,TRBD1,TRBJ2-5,TRBV27,.
TGCAGCGTCTTGCCCCGACCGACAGGGAGTGGAAAATTGTTTTTT,CSVLPRPTGSGKLFF,TRBD1,TRBJ1-4,TRBV29-1,.
TGCAGCGTCCTCCCTTACTCTAGCGGGATAGATACGCAGTATTTT,CSVLPYSSGIDTQYF,TRBD2,TRBJ2-3,TRBV29-1,few
TGTGCCAGCAGCCCAATTATGGGCGGGGGCGGAGAGACCCAGTACTTC,CASSPIMGGGGETQYF,.,TRBJ2-5,TRBV7-7,.
TGTGCCAGCAGCCAAGGGGGTCCTTGGGGGGGAAGCACTGAAGCTTTCTTT,CASSQGGPWGGSTEAFF,.,TRBJ1-1,TRBV3-1,.
TGTGCCAGCAGCTTAAAAAGCGGGACAGGGGGACACAATGAGCAGTTCTTC,CASSLKSGTGGHNEQFF,TRBD1,TRBJ2-1,TRBV7-3,few
TGCGCCAGCAGCCCCGGAGGGACAGGGTTTGGGGCCAACGTCCTGACTTTC,CASSPGGTGFGANVLTF,TRBD1,TRBJ2-6,TRBV4-1,many
TGTGCCAGCAGCTTAGCGACTTATACAGATACGCAGTATTTT,CASSLATYTDTQYF,.,TRBJ2-3,TRBV11-2,.
TGCAGTGCTAGAGATGGGGGGGTTGGGGAAAAACTGTTTTTT,CSARDGGVGEKLFF,.,TRBJ1-4,TRBV20-1,.
TGTGCCAGCGGAGGGACAGGGTCGGGCGAGCAGTACTTC,CASGGTGSGEQYF,TRBD1,TRBJ2-7,TRBV12-3/TRBV12-4,.
TGCAGTGCTAGAGCACCTTCGACAGCAACCTACGAGCAGTACTTC,CSARAPSTATYEQYF,.,TRBJ2-7,TRBV20-1,.
TGTGCCATCAGTGAGTCGGACTACCCCTACGAGCAGTACTTC,CAISESDYPYEQYF,.,TRBJ2-7,TRBV10-3,.
TGTGCCAGCAGTCCCCAACCCCGACTGAATGAGCAGTTCTTC,CASSPQPRLNEQFF,.,TRBJ2-1,TRBV6-2/TRBV6-3,.
TGTGCCAGCAGCCGGACTAGCGCCTCTAGCACAGATACGCAGTATTTT,CASSRTSASSTDTQYF,TRBD2,TRBJ2-3,TRBV7-3,.
TGCAGTCTGGGGGGACAGACCTATGGCTACACCTTC,CSLGGQTYGYTF,TRBD1,TRBJ1-2,TRBV20-1,.
TGTGCCAGCAGAGTGGGACAGGGGGATAATGAAAAACTGTTTTTT,CASRVGQGDNEKLFF,TRBD1,TRBJ1-4,TRBV6-6,few
TGTGCCAGCAGTGCGCTTAAGCTGAACACTGAAGCTTTCTTT,CASSALKLNTEAFF,.,TRBJ1-1,TRBV6-2/TRBV6-3,many
TGTGCCAGCAACGGTTCCCCCATAAGGGAGCTGTTTTTT,CASNGSPIRELFF,.,TRBJ2-2,TRBV2,.
TGTGCCAGCAGCTTGGCGGGAGTAGTAACAGATACGCAGTATTTT,CASSLAGVVTDTQYF,.,TRBJ2-3,TRBV5-5,.
TGTGCCAGCAGCTCGGGGGGGAGAGAGCAGTACTTC,CASSSGGREQYF,TRBD2,TRBJ2-7,TRBV7-2,few
TGCAGTGCTAGAGTTACATTAGCGGGCGGGGTTAGCACAGATACGCAGTATTTT,CSARVTLAGGVSTDTQYF,TRBD2,TRBJ2-3,TRBV20-1,.
TGTGCTAGCAGCCGTTCGACTGCTACTGGAAACACCATATATTTT,CASSRSTATGNTIYF,.,TRBJ1-3,TRBV7-7,.
TGCGCCAGCAGTCGGGACGGGAATAGCAATCAGCCCCAGCATTTT,CASSRDGNSNQPQHF,.,TRBJ1-5,TRBV5-1,.
TGTGCCAGCAGCTTAGTACACTCCCAGGAGACCCAGTACTTC,CASSLVHSQETQYF,.,TRBJ2-5,TRBV7-7,.
TGTGCCAGCAGTTACCGAGGGGCTGAAAAACTGTTTTTT,CASSYRGAEKLFF,.,TRBJ1-4,TRBV12-3/TRBV12-4,.